A single T cell receptor beta chain is shown here with its context. TCRdb keeps only in-frame clones here, not all; method: immunoSEQ multiplex PCR. The sample includes about 85,000 clones, 85% to 90% of them seen just once. The sample belongs to a study of identifying expanded T cells in peripheral blood. J lost 4 bases, V lost 8 bases, and 12 bases had no gene match. This CDR3 is 15 amino acids long. Germline CDR1 reads MGHDK; CDR2 reads SYGVNS. The sample taken for sequencing was blood. The chain couples TRBV25-1 to TRBJ2-3; 7 bases line up with TRBD2. The receptor's source is a person between 18 and 75 years old in good health. The CDR3 DNA reads TGTGCCAGCGGTCCCCAGCGGGGCTCTCCAGATACGCAGTATTTT. It codes for CASGPQRGSPDTQYF.